The rows below give T cell receptor beta chains drawn from one sample of a study of blood T cell repertoires in COVID-19. Clones were read by immunoSEQ multiplex PCR, and TCRdb kept only the in-frame ones, dropping some. Here the sample spans about 170,000 clones, approximately 82% being singletons. Input material: PBMCs or T cells enriched from blood (not recorded which). Every receptor here comes from a woman between 50 and 59 years old who had recovered from COVID-19. CDR3s include the opening cysteine and the closing phenylalanine or tryptophan. The D gene is left open where the match is weak. Clone size is stated in some rows and not others, as once, few, many or a class when expanded.

size | length | J | V | D | CDR3 | DNA
NA | 12 | TRBJ1-2 | TRBV28 | NA | CASRQGGYGYTF | TGTGCCAGCAGGCAGGGAGGATATGGCTACACCTTC
NA | 14 | TRBJ2-6 | TRBV19 | NA | CASSKYSGANVLTF | TGTGCCAGTAGTAAATACTCTGGGGCCAACGTCCTGACTTTC
NA | 13 | TRBJ1-3 | TRBV25-1 | NA | CASRQFSGNTIYF | TGTGCCAGCAGACAGTTCTCTGGAAACACCATATATTTT
NA | 13 | TRBJ2-2 | TRBV6-5 | NA | CASGHYDTGELFF | TGTGCCAGTGGACACTATGACACCGGGGAGCTGTTTTTT
NA | 16 | TRBJ1-4 | TRBV30 | NA | CAWSLLAGATNEKLFF | TGTGCCTGGAGTCTACTGGCGGGAGCAACTAATGAAAAACTGTTTTTT
NA | 13 | TRBJ1-1 | TRBV7-9 | NA | CASSSMTGAEAFF | TGTGCCAGCAGCTCAATGACAGGTGCTGAAGCTTTCTTT
few | 15 | TRBJ1-5 | TRBV11-2 | NA | CASSLSSGVEQPQHF | TGTGCCAGCAGCTTATCGAGCGGGGTGGAGCAGCCCCAGCATTTT
NA | 16 | TRBJ2-2 | TRBV19 | NA | CASSWGPLPNTGELFF | TGTGCCAGTAGTTGGGGGCCACTCCCGAACACCGGGGAGCTGTTTTTT
NA | 15 | TRBJ2-5 | TRBV7-9 | NA | CASSLPGSEGETQYF | TGTGCCAGCAGCTTACCCGGTTCGGAGGGGGAGACCCAGTACTTC
NA | 14 | TRBJ1-2 | TRBV18 | NA | CASSLDEQGGGYTF | TGTGCCAGCTCACTGGACGAACAGGGCGGCGGCTACACCTTC
NA | 14 | TRBJ2-3 | TRBV7-2 | NA | CASSLNPITDTQYF | TGTGCCAGCAGCTTGAACCCTATCACAGATACGCAGTATTTT
NA | 14 | TRBJ2-1 | TRBV7-2 | TRBD2 | CATKTSGRAYEQFF | TGTGCCACCAAGACTAGCGGGAGGGCCTACGAGCAGTTCTTC
NA | 13 | TRBJ1-1 | TRBV28 | NA | CASSSSMNTEAFF | TGTGCCAGCAGTTCCTCTATGAACACTGAAGCTTTCTTT
NA | 15 | TRBJ1-1 | TRBV28 | NA | CASTAGFGVNTEAFF | TGTGCCAGCACGGCAGGGTTTGGGGTGAACACTGAAGCTTTCTTT
once | 16 | TRBJ2-1 | TRBV28 | TRBD2 | CASSLGSGTMVGEQFF | TGTGCCAGCAGTTTGGGGTCCGGGACTATGGTTGGTGAGCAGTTCTTC
NA | 17 | TRBJ2-1 | TRBV9 | TRBD2 | CASSVAGTSGIHNEQFF | TGTGCCAGCAGCGTAGCCGGGACTAGCGGGATCCACAATGAGCAGTTCTTC
NA | 17 | TRBJ2-3 | TRBV4-1 | TRBD2 | CASSLHKTSGGTDTQYF | TGCGCCAGCAGCCTGCATAAGACTAGCGGGGGCACAGATACGCAGTATTTT
NA | 15 | TRBJ2-2 | TRBV7-9 | TRBD1 | CASSLVQGAAGELFF | TGTGCCAGCAGCTTGGTACAGGGGGCGGCCGGGGAGCTGTTTTTT
NA | 18 | TRBJ1-2 | TRBV9 | TRBD1 | CASSSRTAGGSSNYGYTF | TGTGCCAGCAGCTCTCGAACGGCAGGGGGGTCTTCTAACTATGGCTACACCTTC
few | 12 | TRBJ1-2 | TRBV28 | TRBD1 | CASRTGARGYTF | TGTGCCAGTCGTACAGGGGCTAGGGGCTACACCTTC
once | 15 | TRBJ1-2 | TRBV3-1/TRBV3-2 | TRBD1 | CASSRRQGRDYGYTF | TGTGCCAGCAGCCGACGACAGGGCCGGGACTATGGCTACACCTTC
NA | 14 | TRBJ1-2 | TRBV19 | NA | CASGGRGPNYGYTF | TGTGCCAGTGGGGGCCGGGGACCGAACTATGGCTACACCTTC
NA | 14 | TRBJ1-2 | TRBV7-2 | TRBD1 | CASSTQGGTGGYTF | TGTGCCAGCAGCACTCAGGGGGGAACTGGGGGCTACACCTTC
NA | 22 | TRBJ1-6 | TRBV4-1 | TRBD1 | CASSHPRLRDRGRQGHNSPLHF | TGCGCCAGCAGCCACCCAAGACTCCGGGACAGGGGTCGCCAAGGTCATAATTCACCCCTCCACTTT
NA | 14 | TRBJ1-2 | TRBV2 | TRBD1 | CASSRTGTGNGYTF | TGTGCCAGCAGCCGCACCGGGACAGGGAATGGCTACACCTTC
NA | 13 | TRBJ2-1 | TRBV21-1 | NA | CASSKEECHEQFF | TGTGCCAGCAGCAAAGAAGAGTGCCATGAGCAGTTCTTC
NA | 14 | TRBJ1-2 | TRBV14 | NA | CASSPRTLNYGYTF | TGTGCCAGCAGCCCCCGGACACTTAACTATGGCTACACCTTC
NA | 13 | TRBJ2-3 | TRBV29-1 | TRBD1 | CSAWTGPTDTQYF | TGCAGCGCCTGGACAGGGCCCACAGATACGCAGTATTTT
NA | 12 | TRBJ1-5 | TRBV19 | NA | CASSIARQPQHF | TGTGCCAGTAGTATAGCCCGTCAGCCCCAGCATTTT
NA | 14 | TRBJ1-1 | TRBV6-5 | NA | CASKKQASNTEAFF | TGTGCCAGTAAGAAACAGGCGTCGAACACTGAAGCTTTCTTT
NA | 14 | TRBJ2-1 | TRBV30 | NA | CAWSDRDRPALGFF | TGTGCCTGGAGTGACCGAGACAGACCGGCTTTAGGGTTCTTC
few | 16 | TRBJ1-4 | TRBV5-1 | TRBD1 | CASSLGGGASTEKLFF | TGCGCCAGCAGCTTGGGAGGGGGCGCGAGTACTGAAAAACTGTTTTTT
NA | 14 | TRBJ2-2 | TRBV27 | TRBD1 | CASSGQGATGELFF | TGTGCCAGCAGTGGACAGGGGGCCACCGGGGAGCTGTTTTTT
NA | 15 | TRBJ1-1 | TRBV7-9 | NA | CASSFQGGSNTEAFF | TGTGCCAGCAGCTTCCAGGGAGGGTCGAACACTGAAGCTTTCTTT
NA | 14 | TRBJ2-3 | TRBV4-2 | TRBD1 | CASSRTGLTDTQYF | TGTGCCAGCAGCCGGACAGGGCTCACAGATACGCAGTATTTT
once | 16 | TRBJ2-6 | TRBV27 | NA | CASSPPALAGANVLTF | TGTGCCAGCAGTCCACCCGCTTTGGCCGGGGCCAACGTCCTGACTTTC
NA | 16 | TRBJ1-6 | TRBV9 | NA | CASSEGGLPDNSPLHF | TGTGCCAGCAGCGAGGGAGGGTTGCCCGATAATTCACCCCTCCACTTT
few | 14 | TRBJ1-5 | TRBV19 | NA | CASRWGDLNQPQHF | TGTGCCAGTCGGTGGGGAGACCTCAATCAGCCCCAGCATTTT
once | 15 | TRBJ1-5 | TRBV18 | TRBD1 | CASSPRQGPNQPQHF | TGTGCCAGCTCACCGCGACAGGGGCCCAATCAGCCCCAGCATTTT
once | 15 | TRBJ1-4 | TRBV19 | NA | CAVGSGQLINEKLFF | TGTGCCGTGGGCTCCGGACAGCTGATTAATGAAAAACTGTTTTTT
once | 19 | TRBJ2-5 | TRBV24-1 | TRBD2 | CATSDSIASGGLYQETQYF | TGTGCCACCAGTGATTCCATAGCTAGCGGGGGCCTGTACCAAGAGACCCAGTACTTC
NA | 16 | TRBJ1-1 | TRBV4-3 | NA | CASSQVLGQWGKEAFF | TGCGCCAGCAGCCAAGTACTAGGACAGTGGGGGAAGGAAGCTTTCTTT